These 15 T cell receptor beta chains were all obtained from the same sample, sequenced in a study of blood T cell repertoires in COVID-19. Assay used: immunoSEQ multiplex PCR; TCRdb lists only in-frame clones, some missing. The profile shows fewer than 55,000 clones, roughly 86% of them singletons. Sample: peripheral blood. The receptor set was obtained from a man older than 75 with active or convalescent COVID-19.

The rearrangement links TRBV9 to TRBJ1-1, with 8 bases that match TRBD1. J lost 5 bases, V lost 4 bases, and 10 bases had no gene match. The V gene's germline CDR1 is SGDLS and CDR2 YYNGEE. CDR3 length: 15 residues. The CDR3, as DNA: TGTGCCAGCAGCCGACCAGGGGGCGCGGGGACTGAAGCTTTCTTT. It specifies CASSRPGGAGTEAFF.

The V call is TRBV4-3, the J call TRBJ1-2; 10 bases agree with TRBD1. Germline assignment: CDR1 LGHNA and CDR2 YSLEER. The J segment lost 2 bases and the V segment lost 4 bases, leaving 4 bases of the junction unmatched. There are 15 residues in the CDR3. The chain's CDR3 is CASSPDRGRNYGYTF. CDR3 DNA: TGCGCCAGCAGCCCGGACAGGGGGAGAAACTATGGCTACACCTTC.

V usage is TRBV7-9 and J usage is TRBJ1-3, with 8 bases identical to TRBD1. Germline V gene lookup returns CDR1 SEHNR and CDR2 FQNEAQ (reference sequence). V shed 3 bases and J 1 base; nucleotides not matched to a gene: 8. This CDR3 is built from 17 residues. CDR3 amino acids: CASSLGQVITSGNTIYF. CDR3 nucleotide sequence: TGTGCCAGCAGCTTGGGACAGGTTATTACTTCTGGAAACACCATATATTTT.

This chain uses TRBV5-4 with TRBJ1-3; D may be TRBD1 (6 bases). The ends were cut back, 0 bases at V and 0 bases at J, with 7 bases in the middle. This CDR3 is 15 amino acids long. Germline CDR1 and CDR2: SGHNT and YYREEE (reference sequence). CDR3 in DNA: TGTGCCAGCAGCTTGGGGACAGTCTCTGGAAACACCATATATTTT. This sequence encodes CASSLGTVSGNTIYF.

The chain links TRBV7-2 to TRBJ1-1; D is perhaps TRBD1 (5 bases). Trimming removed 5 bases at V and 0 bases at J, with 7 bases between. This CDR3 has 13 amino acids. In germline, CDR1 is SGHTA, CDR2 FQGNSA. The CDR3 region has the DNA TGTGCCAGCAGCCAAGGGGTGAACACTGAAGCTTTCTTT. It yields the protein CASSQGVNTEAFF.

The chain couples TRBV6-4 to TRBJ2-3; a weak D match, TRBD1 (6 bases). CDR3 size: 15 residues. V was pared by 6 bases and J by 1 base, with 14 bases between. Looked up from germline, CDR1 is MRHNA and CDR2 is SNTAGT. CDR3 sequence: CASSTGSAGTDTQYF. CDR3 DNA sequence: TGTGCCAGCAGCACAGGGAGTGCGGGCACAGATACGCAGTATTTT.

The V call is TRBV28, the J call TRBJ1-5; no definite D call. Between the trimmed V and J ends, which lost 4 bases and 1 base, there was a span of 8 bases. The CDR3 consists of 14 residues. The germline CDR1 and CDR2 sequences are MDHEN and SYDVKM. CDR3 in DNA: TGTGCCAGCAGTTACGAGTACAGCAATCAGCCCCAGCATTTT. Protein product: CASSYEYSNQPQHF.

This chain connects TRBV28 to TRBJ1-5; 7 bases are shared with TRBD1. The CDR3 consists of 16 residues. V was clipped by 7 bases and J by 0 bases; unmatched bases: 9. In germline, CDR1 is MDHEN, CDR2 SYDVKM. The CDR3 reads CASTRGTDFSNQPQHF. CDR3 DNA sequence: TGTGCCAGCACTCGCGGGACAGACTTTAGCAATCAGCCCCAGCATTTT.

The CDR3 sequence is CASSLQDRGSNTEAFF. The CDR3 DNA reads TGTGCCAGCAGCTTGCAGGACAGGGGTTCGAACACTGAAGCTTTCTTT. The J gene is TRBJ1-1, the V gene TRBV11-1, with 9 bases matching TRBD1. Germline trimming cut 3 bases from V and 1 base from J; bases unmatched to any gene: 6. Germline assignment: CDR1 SGHAT and CDR2 FQDESV (reference sequence). This CDR3 has 16 residues.

This clone was picked up one time. This rearrangement joins TRBV27 to TRBJ1-1; TRBD1 is a possible D gene (5 bases). CDR3 length equals 15 residues. V dropped 5 bases and J dropped 4 bases, with 17 bases sitting between them. In germline, CDR1 is MNHEY, CDR2 SMNVEV (reference sequence). CDR3 nucleotides: TGTGCCAGCAGTCCCATCCCCAGGGAAGGCACTGAAGCTTTCTTT. It codes for CASSPIPREGTEAFF.

The gene calls are TRBV6-4 and TRBJ2-1, with 7 positions matching TRBD1. V shed 0 bases and J 8 bases; nucleotides not matched to a gene: 7. Germline lookup yields CDR1 MRHNA and CDR2 SNTAGT. The CDR3 consists of 15 residues. CDR3 in DNA: TGTGCCAGCAGTGACTCGAGACAGGGCAGGGATGAGCAGTTCTTC. It specifies CASSDSRQGRDEQFF.

The chain carries TRBV9 and TRBJ1-6, with 8 bases that match TRBD1. CDR3 length equals 17 residues. Trimming removed 3 bases from V and 0 bases from J; junction bases left unmatched: 5. The V gene's germline CDR1 is SGDLS and CDR2 YYNGEE. CDR3 sequence reads: CASSGTGSFSYNSPLHF. The CDR3 DNA is TGTGCCAGCAGCGGGACAGGGAGCTTCTCCTATAATTCACCCCTCCACTTT.

CDR3 residues: CASSSNTPYEQYF. The CDR3 DNA reads TGTGCCAGCAGTTCCAATACACCCTACGAGCAGTACTTC. V is TRBV6-1 and J is TRBJ2-7; D unclear. Germline CDR1 MNHNS, CDR2 SASEGT. The CDR3 consists of 13 residues. Trimming took off 5 bases at V and 2 bases at J, with 10 bases between the two ends.

The gene calls are TRBV19 and TRBJ1-4; TRBD1 agrees at 7 bases. The trim removed 4 bases at V and 4 bases at J, leaving 6 bases unmatched. From germline, CDR1 is LNHDA and CDR2 SQIVND (reference sequence). CDR3 size: 15 residues. DNA for the CDR3: TGTGCCAGTAGTACACAGGGACAGAGTAATGAAAAACTGTTTTTT. This codes for CASSTQGQSNEKLFF.

V is TRBV5-4 and J is TRBJ1-1, with D perhaps matching TRBD1 (6 bases). Germline CDR1 SGHNT, CDR2 YYREEE (reference sequence). The CDR3 runs 17 residues. V lost 3 bases to trimming and J lost 1 base, with 19 bases between them. This CDR3 is CASSSGRPTGRNTEAFF. Here the CDR3 DNA reads TGTGCCAGCAGCTCCGGCAGGCCCACAGGGCGGAACACTGAAGCTTTCTTT.